The sequence of this TCR beta chain was determined in a study of blood T cell repertoires in COVID-19. For the study at large: The United States, Italy and Spain were the sources of the acute and convalescent COVID-19 samples. T cells, B-cell-depleted T cells, or PBMCs provided the cDNA or gDNA that served as material.

Germline V gives CDR1 LGHDT, CDR2 YNNKEL (reference sequence). CDR3 length: 15 amino acids. The V gene lost 4 bases and the J gene lost 0 bases, with 12 bases spanning the gap. In the original processing: Estimation of nucleated cell counts was performed using reference gene primer amplification. Assay used: immunoSEQ multiplex PCR; TCRdb lists only in-frame clones, some missing. D and trimming come from the DNA, and the V and J calls and clone size come from that table. The sample holds about 310,000 clones; roughly 90% are singletons and the top ten take 2.5% to 3.5%. The TCR sequence derives from a woman aged 25-40 years with COVID-19, enrolled during active disease. The material sequenced was peripheral blood. J is TRBJ1-2 and V is TRBV3-1 (or the pseudogene TRBV3-2); TRBD1 is a possible D gene (6 bases). The CDR3 reads CASSRPDSSNYGYTF. In nucleotides, the CDR3 is TGTGCCAGCAGCCGACCGGACAGTTCTAACTATGGCTACACCTTC.